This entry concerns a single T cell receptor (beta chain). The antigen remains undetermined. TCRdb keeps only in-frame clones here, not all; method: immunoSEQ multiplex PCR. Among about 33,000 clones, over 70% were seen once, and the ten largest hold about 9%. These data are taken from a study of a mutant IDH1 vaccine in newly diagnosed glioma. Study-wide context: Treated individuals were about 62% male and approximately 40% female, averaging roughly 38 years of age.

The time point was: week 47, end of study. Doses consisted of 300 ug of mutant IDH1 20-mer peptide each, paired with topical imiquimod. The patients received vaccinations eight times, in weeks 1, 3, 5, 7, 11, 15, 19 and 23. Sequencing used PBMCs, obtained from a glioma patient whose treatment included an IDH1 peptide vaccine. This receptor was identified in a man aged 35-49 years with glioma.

CDR3 region: CASTLAPGGWAGELFF. For the CDR3, the DNA is TGTGCCAGCACTCTCGCACCGGGAGGTTGGGCCGGGGAGCTGTTTTTT. The chain has TRBV2 and TRBJ2-2, with TRBD2 matching 7 bases. With V trimmed by 7 bases and J by 6 bases, 14 bases remained unmatched. Germline CDR1 and CDR2: SNHLY and FYNNEI. The CDR3 length is 16 residues.